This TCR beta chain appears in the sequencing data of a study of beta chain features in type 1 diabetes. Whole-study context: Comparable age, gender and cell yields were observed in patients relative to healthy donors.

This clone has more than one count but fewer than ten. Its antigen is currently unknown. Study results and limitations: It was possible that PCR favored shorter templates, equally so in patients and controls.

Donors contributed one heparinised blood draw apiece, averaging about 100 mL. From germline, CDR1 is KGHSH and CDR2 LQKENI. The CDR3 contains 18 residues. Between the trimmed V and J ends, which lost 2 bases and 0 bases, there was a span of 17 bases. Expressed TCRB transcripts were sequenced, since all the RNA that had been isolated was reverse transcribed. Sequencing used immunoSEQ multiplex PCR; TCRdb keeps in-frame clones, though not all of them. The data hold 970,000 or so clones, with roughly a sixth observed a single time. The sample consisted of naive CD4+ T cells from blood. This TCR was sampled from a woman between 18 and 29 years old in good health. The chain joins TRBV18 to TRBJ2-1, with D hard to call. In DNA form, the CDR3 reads TGTGCCAGCTCACCATTATTTACCCGGCAGAGCTCCTACAATGAGCAGTTCTTC. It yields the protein CASSPLFTRQSSYNEQFF. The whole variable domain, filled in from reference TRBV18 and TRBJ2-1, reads NAGVMQNPRHLVRRRGQEARLRCSPMKGHSHVYWYRQLPEEGLKFMVYLQKENIIDESGMPKERFSAEFPKEGPSILRIQQVVRGDSAAYFCASSPLFTRQSSYNEQFFGPGTRLTVL.